This T cell receptor beta chain was sequenced in a study of blood T cell repertoires in COVID-19. This CDR3 region has 12 residues. Trimming removed 6 bases at V and 4 bases at J, with 7 bases between. The data were produced by immunoSEQ multiplex PCR, yet TCRdb's version contains in-frame clones alone and is incomplete. This sample carries about 160,000 clones, 80% of them seen once, and the ten largest clones take less than 4%. Sequencing input: PBMCs or T cells enriched from blood (not recorded which). The receptor's source is a woman aged 55-70 years who had recovered from COVID-19. The rearrangement uses TRBV12-3 or TRBV12-4 and TRBJ1-5, with D tentatively TRBD1 (5 bases). CDR3: CASREGNQPQHF. In nucleotides, the CDR3 is TGTGCCAGCAGGGAGGGGAATCAGCCCCAGCATTTT.